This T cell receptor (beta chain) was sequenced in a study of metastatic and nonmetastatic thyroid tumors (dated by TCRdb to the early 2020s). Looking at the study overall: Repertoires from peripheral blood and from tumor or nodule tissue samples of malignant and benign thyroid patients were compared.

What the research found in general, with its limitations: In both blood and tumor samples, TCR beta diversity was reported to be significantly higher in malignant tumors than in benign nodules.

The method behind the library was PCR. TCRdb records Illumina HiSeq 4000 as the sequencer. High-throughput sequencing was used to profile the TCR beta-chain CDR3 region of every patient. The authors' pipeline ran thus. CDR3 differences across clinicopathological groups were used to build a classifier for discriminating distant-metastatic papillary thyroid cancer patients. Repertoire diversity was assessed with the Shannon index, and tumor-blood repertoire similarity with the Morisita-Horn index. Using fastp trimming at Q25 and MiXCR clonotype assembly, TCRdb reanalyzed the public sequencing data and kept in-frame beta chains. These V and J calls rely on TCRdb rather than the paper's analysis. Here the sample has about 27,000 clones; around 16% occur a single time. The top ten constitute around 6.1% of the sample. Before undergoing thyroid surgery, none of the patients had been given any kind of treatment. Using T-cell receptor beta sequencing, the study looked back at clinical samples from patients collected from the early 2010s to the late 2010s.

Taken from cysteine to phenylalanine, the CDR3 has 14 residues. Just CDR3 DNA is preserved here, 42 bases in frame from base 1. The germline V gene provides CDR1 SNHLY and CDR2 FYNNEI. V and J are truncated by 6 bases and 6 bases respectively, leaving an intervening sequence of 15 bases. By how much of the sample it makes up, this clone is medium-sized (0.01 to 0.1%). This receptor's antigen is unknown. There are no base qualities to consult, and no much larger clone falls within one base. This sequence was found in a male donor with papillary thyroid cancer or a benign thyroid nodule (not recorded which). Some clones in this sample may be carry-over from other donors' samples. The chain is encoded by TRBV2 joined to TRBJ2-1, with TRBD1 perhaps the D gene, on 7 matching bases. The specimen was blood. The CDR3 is CASRPNRGGNEQFF. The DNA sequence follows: TGTGCCAGCAGACCTAACAGGGGAGGCAATGAGCAGTTCTTC. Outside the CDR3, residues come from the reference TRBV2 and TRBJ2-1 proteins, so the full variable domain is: EPEVTQTPSHQVTQMGQEVILRCVPISNHLYFYWYRQILGQKVEFLVSFYNNEISEKSEIFDDQFSVERPDGSNFTLKIRSTKLEDSAMYFCASRPNRGGNEQFFGPGTRLTVL.